The 32 T cell receptor beta chains below all came from one sample that was sequenced in a study of metastatic and nonmetastatic thyroid tumors. TCRdb re-called the PCR reads via MiXCR. The sample lists some 28,000 clones, 23% occurring once. Among the patients, none had received any treatment before thyroid surgery. The sequencing sample was made of blood. The receptors derive from a female donor with papillary thyroid cancer or a benign thyroid nodule (not recorded which). Some clones in this sample may be carry-over from other donors' samples.

A few counts support this clone. J is TRBJ2-1 and V is TRBV27; D unresolved. Germline CDR1 and CDR2: MNHEY and SMNVEV (reference sequence). V gave up 2 bases and J gave up 5 bases, with 13 bases separating them. This CDR3 comprises 15 residues. CDR3 coding DNA: TGTGCCAGCAGTTTAAGCCGAGCTGCGCACAATGAGCAGTTCTTC. This encodes CASSLSRAAHNEQFF.

This clone was counted many times. The chain recombines TRBV20-1 with TRBJ1-5; perhaps TRBD1 as D (6 bases). Germline V gene lookup returns CDR1 DFQATT and CDR2 SNEGSKA (reference sequence). V lost 3 bases and J 5 bases, leaving 8 bases between the germline ends. The CDR3 is 12 amino acids. The CDR3: CSASSGDQPQHF. The CDR3 region has the DNA TGCAGTGCTAGCTCAGGGGATCAGCCCCAGCATTTT.

This clone has just a few counts. This chain joins TRBV12-3 or TRBV12-4 and TRBJ2-6; D remains ambiguous. Trimming stripped 5 bases from V and 0 bases from J, with 17 bases between. This CDR3 spans 18 amino acids. This CDR3 is CASSPVQWPSSGANVLTF. The CDR3 bases are TGTGCCAGCAGTCCCGTACAGTGGCCTTCCTCTGGGGCCAACGTCCTGACTTTC.

By proportion, this clone is medium-sized (0.01 to 0.1%). V gene TRBV27 combines with J gene TRBJ1-5; D gene uncertain. Germline-derived CDR1 and CDR2 are MNHEY and SMNVEV (reference sequence). Trimming pared 5 bases from V and 0 bases from J, leaving 5 bases between. The CDR3 sequence is 13 residues long. CDR3 DNA sequence: TGTGCCAGCAGTGAGAATAGCAATCAGCCCCAGCATTTT. This translates into CASSENSNQPQHF.

On this clone itself: At one end, the junction sequence differs from germline, possibly due to a read error. The chain carries TRBV7-2 and TRBJ2-6; the D is unclear. The CDR3 consists of 13 residues. Germline loops: CDR1 SGHTA, CDR2 FQGNSA. CDR3 bases: TGTGCCAGCAGCAACTCTGGGTCCAACGTCCTTACTTTC. It codes for CASSNSGSNVLTF.

This clone was observed at least ten times. This may be a read error: a much more frequent sequence differs by one nucleotide. Additional DNA sequences in this sample encode the identical CDR3. The J gene is TRBJ2-7, the V gene TRBV10-3; 7 bases are shared with TRBD2. J gave up 2 bases and V 6 bases, and 10 bases lay outside the gene matches. CDR1 ENHRY and CDR2 SYGVKD come from the germline V gene. The CDR3 spans 15 residues. CDR3 in amino acids: CAIRLRTGLPYEQYF. In DNA form, the CDR3 reads TGTGCCATCAGACTACGGACGGGACTACCCTACGAGCAGTACTTC.

This clone was detected ten times or more. V is TRBV4-2 and J is TRBJ2-7; 10 bases fit TRBD2. Germline-derived CDR1 and CDR2 are LGHNA and YNFKEQ. CDR3 length: 18 amino acids. The junction had 14 bases not matched to a gene; V was cut back by 6 bases and J by 0 bases. In DNA, the CDR3 is TGTGCCAGCAGTTATAGTACTAGCGGGGCCCTAAGCTCCTACGAGCAGTACTTC. Translation: CASSYSTSGALSSYEQYF.

The rearrangement uses TRBV27 and TRBJ2-7, with 7 bases identical to TRBD1. CDR3 length: 15 residues. V lost 0 bases to trimming and J lost 0 bases; unmatched junction nucleotides: 2. The germline CDR1 and CDR2 sequences are MNHEY and SMNVEV (reference sequence). The CDR3 spells CASSLSGQSSYEQYF. The CDR3 DNA sequence: TGTGCCAGCAGTTTATCGGGACAGAGCTCCTACGAGCAGTACTTC.

This clone was observed at least ten times. The chain links TRBV11-3 to TRBJ2-6; perhaps TRBD1 as D (5 bases). The V gene lost 5 bases and the J gene lost 0 bases, with 11 bases spanning the gap. CDR3 length equals 16 residues. Looked up from germline, CDR1 is SGHNT and CDR2 is YENEEA. This CDR3 is CASSPQGPSGANVLTF. In DNA, the CDR3 is TGTGCCAGCAGCCCCCAGGGTCCCTCTGGGGCCAACGTCCTGACTTTC.

This clone has a count of ten or more. The chain is built from TRBV7-9 and TRBJ1-2, with TRBD1 matching over 9 bases. Germline CDR1 is SEHNR and CDR2 is FQNEAQ (reference sequence). The CDR3 length is 14 residues. Trimming took 5 bases from V and 8 from J; bases not matched to a gene: 9. The CDR3 region has the DNA TGTGCCAGCAGCCACGGGACAGGGCTCGGGGGCTACACCTTC. The encoded protein is CASSHGTGLGGYTF. Supplemented by reference TRBV7-9 and TRBJ1-2, the full variable domain reads DTGVSQNPRHKITKRGQNVTFRCDPISEHNRLYWYRQTLGQGPEFLTYFQNEAQLEKSRLLSDRFSAERPKGSFSTLEIQRTEQGDSAMYLCASSHGTGLGGYTFGSGTRLTVV.

In its sample, this clone was seen many times. The V and J genes are TRBV29-1 and TRBJ2-6, with a weak D call TRBD1 (6 bases). Germline assignment: CDR1 SQVTM and CDR2 ANQGSEA. Between the trimmed V and J ends, which lost 3 bases and 0 bases, there was a span of 18 bases. CDR3 length: 18 amino acids. The CDR3 region is CSVDGWDTSYSGANVLTF. The CDR3 DNA sequence: TGCAGCGTTGATGGTTGGGACACGTCTTACTCTGGGGCCAACGTCCTGACTTTC.

The rearrangement links TRBV5-1 to TRBJ1-5; unclear D gene. CDR3 size: 15 residues. CDR1 SGHRS and CDR2 YFSETQ come from the germline V gene. V lost 0 bases to trimming and J lost 4 bases, with 11 bases between them. This CDR3 reads CASSLAGSRNQPQHF. The CDR3 bases are TGCGCCAGCAGCTTGGCTGGCAGCAGGAATCAGCCCCAGCATTTT.

A note on this clone: An end of the junction differs from the germline gene, which may be a read error. The chain joins TRBV11-1 to TRBJ1-6; 7 bases match TRBD1. Germline lookup yields CDR1 SGHAT and CDR2 FQDESV (reference sequence). This CDR3 region has 17 residues. CDR3 protein: CANTVAQGWVIDSPPHF. Here the CDR3 DNA reads TGTGCCAACACCGTAGCACAGGGGTGGGTTATTGATTCACCCCCCCACTTT.

This clone has ten or more counts. The chain uses TRBV12-3 or TRBV12-4 and TRBJ1-2, with TRBD1 identical over 10 bases. The ends lost 5 bases at V and 8 bases at J; junction bases unmatched: 8. This CDR3 is built from 14 residues. The CDR3 nucleotides read TGTGCCAGCAGTAGGGACAGGGGCAAGTCGGGCTACACCTTC. As protein: CASSRDRGKSGYTF.

At least ten counts were recorded for this clone. The chain joins TRBV5-6 to TRBJ1-2; D gene uncertain. This CDR3 is 12 amino acids long. The V gene lost 1 base and the J gene lost 9 bases, with 10 bases spanning the gap. Per the germline V gene, CDR1 is SGHDT and CDR2 is YYEEEE. CDR3 protein: CASSLWSLSYTF. Written as DNA, the CDR3 is TGTGCCAGCAGCTTGTGGTCGCTGAGCTACACCTTC.

This clone has a count of ten or more. The chain carries TRBV9 and TRBJ2-3, with 7 bases identical to TRBD2. This CDR3 contains 15 residues. Germline V gene data show CDR1 as SGDLS and CDR2 as YYNGEE. The V and J ends lost 0 bases and 5 bases, in that order; junction bases with no gene match: 6. CDR3 sequence (DNA): TGTGCCAGCAGCGTAGCCGCTAGCGGTGTAGATACGCAGTATTTT. This encodes CASSVAASGVDTQYF.

The gene calls are TRBV4-2 and TRBJ2-3, with 10 bases fitting TRBD2. This CDR3 contains 17 residues. J lost 3 bases, V lost 3 bases, and 9 bases had no gene match. CDR1 and CDR2 (germline): LGHNA, YNFKEQ. CDR3 in DNA: TGTGCCAGCAGCCATCGTTTTATAGCGGGAGGTACAGATACGCAGTATTTT. Protein: CASSHRFIAGGTDTQYF.

This clone ranks as medium-sized. The chain uses TRBV6-1 and TRBJ1-1, with a possible D match to TRBD1 (6 bases). With 6 bases removed from V and 1 base from J, the gap between germline ends came to 9 bases. Germline CDR1 MNHNS, CDR2 SASEGT. The CDR3 spans 13 residues. CDR3 DNA: TGTGCCAGCAGCAGGGGAGAGAACACTGAAGCTTTCTTT. It encodes CASSRGENTEAFF.

This clone was observed many times. This chain links TRBV20-1 with TRBJ2-4, with D possibly called TRBD1 or TRBD2 (5 bases each). This CDR3 region has 15 residues. Trimming took off 0 bases at V and 1 base at J, with 10 bases between the two ends. Germline CDR1 and CDR2: DFQATT and SNEGSKA (reference sequence). CDR3 loop: CSARDQWGAKNIQYF. For the CDR3, the DNA is TGCAGTGCTAGAGATCAGTGGGGGGCCAAAAACATTCAGTACTTC.

For this clone: Compared with germline, one end of the junction differs, possibly owing to a read error. V is TRBV19 and J is TRBJ2-5; 8 bases match TRBD2. CDR3 size: 16 residues. CDR1 is LNHDA, CDR2 SQIVND, per germline (reference sequence). The DNA for the CDR3 is TGTGCCTGTAGTAAACCCGGGGGAGCGGGAGTAGAGACCCAGTACTTC. Translation: CACSKPGGAGVETQYF.

This clone was found a few times. Being one base from a much bigger clone, this may be a read error. The V gene is TRBV10-3, the J gene TRBJ1-6, with 8 bases fitting TRBD1. V was clipped by 7 bases and J by 11 bases; unmatched bases: 4. CDR3 length equals 12 residues. The germline V gene encodes CDR1 ENHRY and CDR2 SYGVKD. CDR3 sequence reads: CAIIQGDPPLHF. CDR3 coding DNA: TGTGCCATCATACAGGGGGATCCACCCCTCCACTTT.

This clone qualifies as medium-sized. The genes are TRBV7-2 and TRBJ2-7; D gene ambiguous. Germline loops: CDR1 SGHTA, CDR2 FQGNSA. The CDR3 runs to 12 residues. With 5 bases removed from V and 8 bases from J, the gap between germline ends came to 13 bases. The CDR3 protein is CASSPPFGQQYF. The CDR3 DNA sequence: TGTGCCAGCAGCCCCCCGTTCGGCCAGCAGTACTTC.

The table lists this clone with many counts. The chain recombines TRBV6-2 or TRBV6-3 with TRBJ1-2; 7 nucleotides line up with TRBD1. Unmatched junction bases numbered 16, after V lost 2 bases and J lost 13 bases. This CDR3 is 15 amino acids long. The germline V gene has CDR1 MNHEY and CDR2 SVGEGT. The CDR3 DNA is TGTGCCAGCAGTTACGAGGGGGCAGGGGCCACACTGGGCACCTTC. Translating it yields CASSYEGAGATLGTF.

Concerning this clone: Germline is not matched at one junction end, which may reflect a read error. This sequence joins TRBV24-1 and TRBJ1-5; D possibly corresponds to TRBD1 (6 bases). This CDR3 has 12 residues. CDR1 is KGHDR and CDR2 is SFDVKD in the germline V gene. CDR3 sequence (DNA): TGTGCAACCAGTCGGGGGCAGCAGCCCCAGCATTTT. This gives the protein CATSRGQQPQHF.

This clone was seen a handful of times. The rearrangement uses TRBV19 and TRBJ2-7, with 11 bases identical to TRBD2. CDR1 is LNHDA and CDR2 is SQIVND in the germline V gene (reference sequence). This CDR3 contains 13 residues. The J segment lost 10 bases and the V segment lost 3 bases, leaving 5 bases of the junction unmatched. The CDR3 protein is CASSMGTSGSQYF. The CDR3 DNA is TGTGCCAGTAGTATGGGGACTAGCGGTTCTCAGTACTTC.

This clone was found many times. This rearrangement joins TRBV5-1 to TRBJ2-1; possibly TRBD1 for D (7 bases). V was trimmed by 0 bases and J by 0 bases, leaving 13 bases between them. Germline values: CDR1 SGHRS, CDR2 YFSETQ. The CDR3 covers 17 residues. In nucleotides, the CDR3 is TGCGCCAGCAGCTTGGCCGCAGGGGGGATCTCCTACAATGAGCAGTTCTTC. Translating it yields CASSLAAGGISYNEQFF.

In its sample, this clone was seen a few times. A read error may produce the germline difference seen at one junction end. The chain is built from TRBV24-1 and TRBJ2-7; the D call may be TRBD1 or TRBD2 (5 bases each). Germline CDR1 is KGHDR and CDR2 is SFDVKD. This CDR3 region has 13 residues. CDR3 loop: CATSDLRGNEPYF. Here the CDR3 DNA reads TGTGCCACCAGTGATTTACGGGGCAACGAGCCGTACTTC.

This clone was found many times. This chain joins TRBV11-2 and TRBJ2-2; D is unresolved. CDR3 length equals 14 residues. Germline V gene lookup returns CDR1 SGHAT and CDR2 FQNNGV. Trimming pared 1 base from V and 2 bases from J, leaving 5 bases between. CDR3 DNA: TGTGCCAGCAGCTTAGGCGGCAACACCGGGGAGCTGTTTTTT. The encoded protein is CASSLGGNTGELFF.

This clone was counted ten times or more. J is TRBJ2-7 and V is TRBV18; 8 bases map to TRBD1. This CDR3 spans 12 amino acids. In germline, CDR1 is KGHSH, CDR2 LQKENI. V trimming: 6 bases; J trimming: 5 bases; junction bases outside the gene matches: 3. CDR3 sequence: CASSKDRDEQYF. The CDR3 coding sequence is TGTGCCAGCTCCAAGGACAGGGACGAGCAGTACTTC.

The V call is TRBV7-6, the J call TRBJ2-1; 11 nucleotides align to TRBD2. CDR3 length: 17 residues. J was trimmed by 8 bases and V by 0 bases; bases with no gene match: 9. The germline gives CDR1 SGHVS, CDR2 FNYEAQ. In nucleotides, the CDR3 is TGTGCCAGCAGCTTAGCTTCCCCTACTAGCGGGAGTGATGAGCAGTTCTTC. Protein product: CASSLASPTSGSDEQFF.

This clone is medium-sized. The gene calls are TRBV27 and TRBJ1-6; the D is unclear. The germline gives CDR1 MNHEY, CDR2 SMNVEV (reference sequence). The CDR3 has 15 amino acids. V was trimmed by 0 bases and J by 4 bases, leaving 7 bases between them. CDR3 nucleotides: TGTGCCAGCAGTTTATCTGTCGGATATAATTCACCCCTCCACTTT. This gives the protein CASSLSVGYNSPLHF.

Many counts were recorded for this clone. The rearrangement joins TRBV3-1 to TRBJ1-2, with D hard to call. The CDR3 spans 15 residues. Trimming shortened V by 5 bases and J by 4 bases, and 17 bases separated the two germline ends. From germline, CDR1 is LGHDT and CDR2 YNNKEL (reference sequence). CDR3: CASSYLAQHLYGYTF. The CDR3 region has the DNA TGTGCCAGCAGCTATTTGGCACAACACCTCTATGGCTACACCTTC.